These T cell receptor beta chains were read from a single sample in a study of radiotherapy plus CTLA-4 blockade in lung cancer. Generated by immunoSEQ multiplex PCR, the TCRdb table keeps only in-frame clones and is missing some. The data hold about 70,000 clones, with around 80% observed a single time. The starting material was peripheral blood, obtained from a patient treated with radiotherapy plus ipilimumab. Receptors were obtained from a human donor with non-small cell lung cancer who had a complete response to radiotherapy plus ipilimumab. Each CDR3 is given with its conserved first and last residue. D genes are given only for firm matches. For some rows the clone size is stated as once, few or many, or as a class when expanded; others skip it.

abundance	d_gene	v_gene	j_gene	CDR3aa	CDR3nt
-	-	TRBV5-4	TRBJ1-2	CASSSTGRRAYTF	TGTGCCAGCAGCTCGACGGGCCGAAGGGCCTACACCTTC
-	TRBD1	TRBV30	TRBJ1-1	CAWSLTGTATLEAFF	TGTGCCTGGAGTTTAACCGGGACAGCGACGCTTGAAGCTTTCTTT
-	-	TRBV19	TRBJ1-5	CASSPKNQPQHF	TGTGCCAGTAGTCCCAAGAATCAGCCCCAGCATTTT
-	-	TRBV7-2	TRBJ1-5	CASSPEFWGVQPQHF	TGTGCCAGCAGCCCAGAGTTCTGGGGAGTTCAGCCCCAGCATTTT
-	TRBD1	TRBV5-1	TRBJ2-2	CASSPGRSTGESGELFF	TGCGCCAGCAGCCCGGGACGCAGCACAGGGGAATCCGGGGAGCTGTTTTTT
-	-	TRBV5-5	TRBJ1-1	CASSQLSTMNTEAFF	TGTGCCAGCAGCCAGCTCAGCACCATGAACACTGAAGCTTTCTTT
-	-	TRBV9	TRBJ1-3	CASSFRLGGGSGNTIYF	TGTGCCAGCAGCTTCCGACTCGGGGGGGGCTCTGGAAACACCATATATTTT
-	-	TRBV7-6	TRBJ2-1	CASSLDVAGEQFF	TGTGCCAGCAGCTTAGACGTCGCCGGGGAGCAGTTCTTC
-	-	TRBV5-4	TRBJ1-1	CASSRRFMNTEAFF	TGTGCCAGCAGCCGTCGCTTCATGAACACTGAAGCTTTCTTT
-	-	TRBV30	TRBJ1-2	CAWSLQMGGYTF	TGTGCCTGGAGTCTACAAATGGGTGGCTACACCTTC
once	TRBD1	TRBV30	TRBJ2-6	CAWSAGTGLFSGANVLTF	TGTGCCTGGAGTGCCGGGACAGGGCTATTCTCTGGGGCCAACGTCCTGACTTTC
-	-	TRBV18	TRBJ1-6	CASSPGTANNSPLHF	TGTGCCAGCTCACCCGGGACGGCTAATAATTCACCCCTCCACTTT
-	-	TRBV18	TRBJ1-2	CASSPTGPGTNYGYTF	TGTGCCAGCTCACCTACAGGGCCCGGGACCAACTATGGCTACACCTTC
-	-	TRBV13	TRBJ1-2	CASSSNRDGYTF	TGTGCCAGCAGTTCTAACAGGGATGGCTACACCTTC
-	-	TRBV6-6	TRBJ1-2	CASSYSSGDYGYTF	TGTGCCAGCAGTTACTCGTCAGGGGACTATGGCTACACCTTC
-	-	TRBV18	TRBJ1-5	CASSPGEAYQPQHF	TGTGCCAGCTCACCAGGGGAAGCCTATCAGCCCCAGCATTTT
-	TRBD2	TRBV11-3	TRBJ2-7	CASSPSLAGGCEQYF	TGTGCCAGCAGCCCCTCACTAGCGGGGGGGTGCGAGCAGTACTTC
-	-	TRBV5-1	TRBJ1-1	CASSLYREGTEAFF	TGCGCCAGCAGCTTATACAGGGAAGGCACTGAAGCTTTCTTT
-	TRBD2	TRBV15	TRBJ2-3	CATSRDEPSGYTDTQYF	TGTGCCACCAGCAGAGATGAGCCTAGCGGGTACACAGATACGCAGTATTTT
-	-	TRBV11-3	TRBJ1-2	CASSSDRLTNYGYTF	TGTGCCAGCAGCTCCGACAGACTGACTAACTATGGCTACACCTTC